This T cell receptor beta chain was obtained from a study of blood T cell repertoires in COVID-19. V dropped 0 bases and J dropped 3; count of bases not matched to a gene: 3. CDR3 length: 16 residues. The V gene's germline CDR1 is SGHAT and CDR2 FQNNGV. Sequencing was performed with immunoSEQ multiplex PCR; in TCRdb, only in-frame clones are kept and a portion is missing. In the table there are over 150,000 clones, approximately 90% of which are singletons. The TCR sequence derives from a man aged 45-65 years with acute or convalescent COVID-19. The chain carries TRBV11-2 and TRBJ2-7; 12 positions match TRBD1. Specimen: peripheral blood. The CDR3 coding sequence is TGTGCCAGCAGCTTAGAGGGGACAGGGGGCTTCTACGAGCAGTACTTC. Translation gives CASSLEGTGGFYEQYF.